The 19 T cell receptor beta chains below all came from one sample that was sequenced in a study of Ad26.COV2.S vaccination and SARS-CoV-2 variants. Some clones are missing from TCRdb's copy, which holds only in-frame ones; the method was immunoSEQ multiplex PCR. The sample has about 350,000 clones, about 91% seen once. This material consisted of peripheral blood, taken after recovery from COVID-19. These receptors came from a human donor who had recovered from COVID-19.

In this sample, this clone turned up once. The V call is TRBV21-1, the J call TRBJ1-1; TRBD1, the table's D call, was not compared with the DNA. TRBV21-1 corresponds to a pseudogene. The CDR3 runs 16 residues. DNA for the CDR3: TGTGCCAGCAGCTCCCAGGGGGAACCTCCGAACACTGAAGCTTTCTTT. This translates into CASSSQGEPPNTEAFF.

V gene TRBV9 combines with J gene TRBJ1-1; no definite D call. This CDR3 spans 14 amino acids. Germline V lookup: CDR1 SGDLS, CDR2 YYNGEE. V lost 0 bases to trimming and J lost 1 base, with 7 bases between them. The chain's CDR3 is CASSVVPENTEAFF. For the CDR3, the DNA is TGTGCCAGCAGCGTAGTTCCGGAGAACACTGAAGCTTTCTTT.

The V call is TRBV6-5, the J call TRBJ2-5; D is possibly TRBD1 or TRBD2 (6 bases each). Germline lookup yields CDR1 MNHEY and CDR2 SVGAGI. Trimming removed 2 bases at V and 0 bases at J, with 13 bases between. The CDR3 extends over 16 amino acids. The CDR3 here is CASSYGRGGYQETQYF. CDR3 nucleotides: TGTGCCAGCAGTTACGGGAGAGGGGGGTACCAAGAGACCCAGTACTTC.

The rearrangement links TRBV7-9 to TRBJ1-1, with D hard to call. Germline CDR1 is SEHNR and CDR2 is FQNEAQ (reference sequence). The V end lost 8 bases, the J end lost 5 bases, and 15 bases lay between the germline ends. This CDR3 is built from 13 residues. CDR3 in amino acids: CASAAGLGTEAFF. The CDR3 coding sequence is TGTGCCAGCGCCGCGGGGTTGGGGACTGAAGCTTTCTTT.

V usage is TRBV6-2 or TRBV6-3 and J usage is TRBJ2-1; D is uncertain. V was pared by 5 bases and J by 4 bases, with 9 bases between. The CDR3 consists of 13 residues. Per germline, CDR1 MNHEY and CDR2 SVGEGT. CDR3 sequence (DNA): TGTGCCAGCAGTCCGCTACGTTACAATGAGCAGTTCTTC. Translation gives CASSPLRYNEQFF.

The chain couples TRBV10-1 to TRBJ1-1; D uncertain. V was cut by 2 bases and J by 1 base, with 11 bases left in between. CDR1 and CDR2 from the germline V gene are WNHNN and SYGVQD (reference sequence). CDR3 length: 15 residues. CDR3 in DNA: TGCGCCAGCAGTGAGGCTTTGGGGTCGAACACTGAAGCTTTCTTT. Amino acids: CASSEALGSNTEAFF.

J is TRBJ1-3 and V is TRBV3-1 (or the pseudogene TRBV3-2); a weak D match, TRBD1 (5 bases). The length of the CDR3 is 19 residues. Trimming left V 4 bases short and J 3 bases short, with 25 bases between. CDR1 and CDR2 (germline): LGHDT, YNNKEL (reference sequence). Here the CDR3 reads CASSLKGVGFSGSGNTIYF. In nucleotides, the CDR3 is TGTGCCAGCAGCCTCAAAGGGGTAGGGTTTAGTGGAAGTGGAAACACCATATATTTT.

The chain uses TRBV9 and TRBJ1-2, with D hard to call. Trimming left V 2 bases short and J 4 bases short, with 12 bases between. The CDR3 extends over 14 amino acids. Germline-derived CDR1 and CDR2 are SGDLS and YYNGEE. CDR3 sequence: CASSVYNSIYGYTF. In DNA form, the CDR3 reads TGTGCCAGCAGCGTGTATAACAGCATCTATGGCTACACCTTC.

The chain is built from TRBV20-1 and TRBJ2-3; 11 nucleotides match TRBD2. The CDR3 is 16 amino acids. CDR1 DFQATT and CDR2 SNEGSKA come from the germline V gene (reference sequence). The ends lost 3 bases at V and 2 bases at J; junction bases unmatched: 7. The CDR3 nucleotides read TGCAGTGCTAGTTTCCTAGCGGGGGGCCACACAGATACGCAGTATTTT. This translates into CSASFLAGGHTDTQYF.

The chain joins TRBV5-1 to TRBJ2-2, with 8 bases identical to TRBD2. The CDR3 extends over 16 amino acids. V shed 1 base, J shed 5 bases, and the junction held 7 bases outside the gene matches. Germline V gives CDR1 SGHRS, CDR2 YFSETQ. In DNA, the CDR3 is TGCGCCAGCAGCTTGTCGCGGGGGGCGAGAACCGGGGAGCTGTTTTTT. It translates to CASSLSRGARTGELFF.

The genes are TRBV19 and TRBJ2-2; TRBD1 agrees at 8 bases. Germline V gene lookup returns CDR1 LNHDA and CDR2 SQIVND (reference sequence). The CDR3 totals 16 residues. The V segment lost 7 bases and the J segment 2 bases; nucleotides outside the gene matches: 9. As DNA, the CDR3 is TGTGCCAGTACCGATAGGACAGGGACAAACACCGGGGAGCTGTTTTTT. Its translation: CASTDRTGTNTGELFF.

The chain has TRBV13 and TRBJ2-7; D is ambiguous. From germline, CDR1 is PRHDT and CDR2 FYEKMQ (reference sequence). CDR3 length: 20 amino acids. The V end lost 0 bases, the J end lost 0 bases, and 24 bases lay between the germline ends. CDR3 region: CASSLGGRRSLPSSSYEQYF. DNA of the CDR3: TGTGCCAGCAGCTTAGGGGGAAGGCGGTCTCTGCCTTCGAGCTCCTACGAGCAGTACTTC.

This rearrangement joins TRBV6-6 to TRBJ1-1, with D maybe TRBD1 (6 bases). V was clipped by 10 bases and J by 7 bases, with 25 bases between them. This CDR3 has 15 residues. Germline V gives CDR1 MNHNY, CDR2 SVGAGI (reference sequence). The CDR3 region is CATNPRRGGMSEAFF. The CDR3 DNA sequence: TGTGCCACCAACCCGCGGCGAGGGGGGATGAGTGAAGCTTTCTTT.

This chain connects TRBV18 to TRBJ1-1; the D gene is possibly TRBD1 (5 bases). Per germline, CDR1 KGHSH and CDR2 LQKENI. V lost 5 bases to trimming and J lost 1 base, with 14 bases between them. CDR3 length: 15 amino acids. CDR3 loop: CASSTYSGRNTEAFF. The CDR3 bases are TGTGCCAGCTCAACTTACTCGGGACGGAACACTGAAGCTTTCTTT.

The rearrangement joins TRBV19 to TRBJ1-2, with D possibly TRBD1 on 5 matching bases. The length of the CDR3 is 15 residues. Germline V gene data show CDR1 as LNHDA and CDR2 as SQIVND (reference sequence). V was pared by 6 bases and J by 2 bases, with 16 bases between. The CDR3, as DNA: TGTGCCAGTAGATCCTCAGGTGGGGGAAACTATGGCTACACCTTC. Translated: CASRSSGGGNYGYTF.

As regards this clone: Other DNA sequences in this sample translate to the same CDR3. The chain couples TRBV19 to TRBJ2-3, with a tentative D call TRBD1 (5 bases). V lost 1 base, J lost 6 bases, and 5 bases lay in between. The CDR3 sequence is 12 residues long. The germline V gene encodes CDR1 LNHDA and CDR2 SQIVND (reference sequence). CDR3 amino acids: CASSIGGDTQYF. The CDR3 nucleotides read TGTGCCAGTAGTATAGGGGGCGATACGCAGTATTTT.

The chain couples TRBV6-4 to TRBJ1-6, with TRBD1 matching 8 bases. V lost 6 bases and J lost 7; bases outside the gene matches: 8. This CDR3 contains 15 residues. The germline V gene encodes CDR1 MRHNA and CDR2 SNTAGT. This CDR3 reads CASSRQGAGNSPLHF. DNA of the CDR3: TGTGCCAGCAGCCGGCAGGGGGCTGGGAATTCACCCCTCCACTTT.

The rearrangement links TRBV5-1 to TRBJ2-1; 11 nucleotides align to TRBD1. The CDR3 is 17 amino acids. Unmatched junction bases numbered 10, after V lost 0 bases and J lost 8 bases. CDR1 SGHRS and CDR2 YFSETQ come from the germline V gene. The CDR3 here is CASSLAIGDRGVDEQFF. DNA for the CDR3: TGCGCCAGCAGCTTGGCTATCGGGGACAGGGGGGTGGATGAGCAGTTCTTC.

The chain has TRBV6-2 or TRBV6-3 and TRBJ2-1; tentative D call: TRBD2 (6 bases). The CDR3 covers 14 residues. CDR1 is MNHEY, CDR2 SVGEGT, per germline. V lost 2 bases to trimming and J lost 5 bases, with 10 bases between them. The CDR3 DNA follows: TGTGCCAGCAGTTACGTTAGGACTAACAATGAGCAGTTCTTC. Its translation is CASSYVRTNNEQFF.